The 10 T cell receptor beta chains presented below share a single source sample, sequenced in a study of early T cells in non-severe SARS-CoV-2 infection. TCRdb reanalysed the 5' RACE reads using MiXCR and keeps one entry per CDR3 protein. The table lists about 80,000 distinct CDR3 sequences, 5% of them singletons, with around 6.6% in the top ten. Specimen: whole blood, collected at baseline. These TCRs come from an adult who was a healthcare worker with PCR-confirmed SARS-CoV-2 infection or an uninfected control (not recorded which).

The rearrangement uses TRBV20-1 and TRBJ1-5; no definite D call. Trimming stripped 0 bases from V and 0 bases from J, with 9 bases between. CDR1 is DFQATT, CDR2 SNEGSKA, per germline (reference sequence). This CDR3 has 15 residues. CDR3 in amino acids: CSARDTRYSNQPQHF. In DNA, the CDR3 is TGCAGTGCTAGAGATACTCGGTATAGCAATCAGCCCCAGCATTTT.

This clonotype was seen ten or more times. The rearrangement links TRBV9 to TRBJ1-2, with D unclear. The CDR3 has 16 residues. Per the germline V gene, CDR1 is SGDLS and CDR2 is YYNGEE. The ends were cut back, 0 bases at V and 4 bases at J, with 16 bases in the middle. The CDR3 region is CASSVGNHPRSYGYTF. The DNA for the CDR3 is TGTGCCAGCAGCGTAGGAAATCATCCGAGGAGCTATGGCTACACCTTC.

Ten or more counts support this clonotype. The V gene is TRBV28, the J gene TRBJ1-5; a possible D gene is TRBD1 (5 bases). Per the germline V gene, CDR1 is MDHEN and CDR2 is SYDVKM. V shed 7 bases and J shed 4 bases, with 17 bases lying between them. CDR3 length: 15 amino acids. CDR3 coding DNA: TGTGCCAGCACCTCCCCGATGGGGGGGAATCAGCCCCAGCATTTT. Translating gives CASTSPMGGNQPQHF.

This clonotype has ten or more counts. The chain links TRBV28 to TRBJ2-4; D is unclear. The CDR3 totals 14 residues. CDR1 is MDHEN and CDR2 is SYDVKM in the germline V gene. The germline V and J ends were trimmed by 1 base and 6 bases, with 10 bases remaining between them. CDR3 sequence (DNA): TGTGCCAGCAGTTTATTAGAGGATTCAAACATTCAGTACTTC. Its translation is CASSLLEDSNIQYF. Full variable domain (remainder filled in from reference TRBV28 and TRBJ2-4): DVKVTQSSRYLVKRTGEKVFLECVQDMDHENMFWYRQDPGLGLRLIYFSYDVKMKEKGDIPEGYSVSREKKERFSLILESASTNQTSMYLCASSLLEDSNIQYFGAGTRLSVL.

In its sample, this clonotype was seen a few times. V usage is TRBV12-3 or TRBV12-4 and J usage is TRBJ1-1; 11 positions match TRBD1. CDR3 length: 15 amino acids. With 1 base clipped from V and 4 bases from J, the junction kept 2 bases outside the gene matches. The CDR3 loop reads CASSLDGTGGTEAFF. CDR3 nucleotides: TGTGCCAGCAGTTTAGATGGGACAGGGGGCACTGAAGCTTTCTTT.

This clonotype showed up many times. The rearrangement joins TRBV7-2 to TRBJ1-3, with D hard to call. Trimming shortened V by 5 bases and J by 0 bases, and 11 bases separated the two germline ends. CDR3 length: 15 amino acids. Germline V gene sequence: CDR1 SGHTA, CDR2 FQGNSA. This CDR3 is CASSRGFISGNTIYF. The CDR3 DNA sequence: TGTGCCAGCAGCCGTGGTTTTATCTCTGGAAACACCATATATTTT.

This clonotype was seen at least ten times. CDR3 DNA sequence: TGCGCCAGCAGCATCCTCCCGGGCGAAGAGACCCAGTACTTC. Translating gives CASSILPGEETQYF. The chain carries TRBV5-1 and TRBJ2-5; D not resolved. The CDR3 length is 14 residues. V was shortened by 4 bases and J by 3 bases, with 13 bases between the two germline ends. Germline lookup yields CDR1 SGHRS and CDR2 YFSETQ.

This clonotype was recorded at least ten times. The J gene is TRBJ2-3, the V gene TRBV27, with 8 bases aligning to TRBD2. J gave up 1 base and V 3 bases, and 21 bases lay outside the gene matches. CDR3 length equals 21 residues. Germline V gene sequence: CDR1 MNHEY, CDR2 SMNVEV (reference sequence). CDR3 DNA sequence: TGTGCCAGCAGTTTGGGGTCCCTAGCGGGCACATTCCTAGTGGGCACAGATACGCAGTATTTT. Translating it yields CASSLGSLAGTFLVGTDTQYF.

This clonotype turned up a few times. The rearrangement uses TRBV5-1 and TRBJ1-1, with 7 nucleotides matching TRBD1. V lost 4 bases, J lost 4 bases, and 16 bases stayed unmatched. The CDR3 has 17 amino acids. Germline V gene sequence: CDR1 SGHRS, CDR2 YFSETQ. The CDR3 here is CASSLTPTLRGGTEAFF. The DNA for the CDR3 is TGCGCCAGCAGCCTAACCCCTACGCTCAGGGGGGGCACTGAAGCTTTCTTT.

The V and J genes are TRBV20-1 and TRBJ1-6, with unresolved D. V lost 6 bases, J lost 0 bases, and 12 bases lay in between. This CDR3 spans 15 amino acids. Germline lookup yields CDR1 DFQATT and CDR2 SNEGSKA (reference sequence). DNA for the CDR3: TGCAGTGCAGGACCCCAGAGCTCCTATAATTCACCCCTCCACTTT. It specifies CSAGPQSSYNSPLHF.